This T cell receptor beta chain was recovered during a study of Graves' ophthalmopathy and Graves' hyperthyroidism. Whole-study findings and limits: Its predictions of ophthalmopathy progression gave the model roughly 71% sensitivity and 72% to 85% specificity.

Germline CDR1 LNHDA, CDR2 SQIVND (reference sequence). The CDR3 is 11 residues long. Trimming shortened V by 9 bases and J by 4 bases, and 9 bases separated the two germline ends. The sample holds many counts of this clonotype. The target antigen is unknown. The diagnostic workup employed clinical symptoms, serum thyroxine, TRAb, thyroid ultrasound and orbital computed tomography. Amplification of the TCR beta CDR3 regions used RNA transcripts (as template). Second-round multiplex PCR came after a first-round RT-PCR that employed HTBI primers. One entry per CDR3 protein results from TCRdb running MiXCR on the multiplex PCR reads. The table lists 660,000 or so distinct CDR3 sequences, over 40% of them singletons, with 2.5% to 3.5% in the top ten.

Input material: peripheral blood. This receptor was identified in an adult man with Graves' ophthalmopathy. V gene TRBV19 combines with J gene TRBJ1-2, with D maybe TRBD1 (5 bases). CDR3 region: CASREGYGYTF. The CDR3 bases are TGTGCCAGCAGGGAGGGCTATGGCTACACCTTC. The whole variable domain, remainder taken from reference TRBV19 and TRBJ1-2, is DGGITQSPKYLFRKEGQNVTLSCEQNLNHDAMYWYRQDPGQGLRLIYYSQIVNDFQKGDIAEGYSVSREKKESFPLTVTSAQKNPTAFYLCASREGYGYTFGSGTRLTVV.